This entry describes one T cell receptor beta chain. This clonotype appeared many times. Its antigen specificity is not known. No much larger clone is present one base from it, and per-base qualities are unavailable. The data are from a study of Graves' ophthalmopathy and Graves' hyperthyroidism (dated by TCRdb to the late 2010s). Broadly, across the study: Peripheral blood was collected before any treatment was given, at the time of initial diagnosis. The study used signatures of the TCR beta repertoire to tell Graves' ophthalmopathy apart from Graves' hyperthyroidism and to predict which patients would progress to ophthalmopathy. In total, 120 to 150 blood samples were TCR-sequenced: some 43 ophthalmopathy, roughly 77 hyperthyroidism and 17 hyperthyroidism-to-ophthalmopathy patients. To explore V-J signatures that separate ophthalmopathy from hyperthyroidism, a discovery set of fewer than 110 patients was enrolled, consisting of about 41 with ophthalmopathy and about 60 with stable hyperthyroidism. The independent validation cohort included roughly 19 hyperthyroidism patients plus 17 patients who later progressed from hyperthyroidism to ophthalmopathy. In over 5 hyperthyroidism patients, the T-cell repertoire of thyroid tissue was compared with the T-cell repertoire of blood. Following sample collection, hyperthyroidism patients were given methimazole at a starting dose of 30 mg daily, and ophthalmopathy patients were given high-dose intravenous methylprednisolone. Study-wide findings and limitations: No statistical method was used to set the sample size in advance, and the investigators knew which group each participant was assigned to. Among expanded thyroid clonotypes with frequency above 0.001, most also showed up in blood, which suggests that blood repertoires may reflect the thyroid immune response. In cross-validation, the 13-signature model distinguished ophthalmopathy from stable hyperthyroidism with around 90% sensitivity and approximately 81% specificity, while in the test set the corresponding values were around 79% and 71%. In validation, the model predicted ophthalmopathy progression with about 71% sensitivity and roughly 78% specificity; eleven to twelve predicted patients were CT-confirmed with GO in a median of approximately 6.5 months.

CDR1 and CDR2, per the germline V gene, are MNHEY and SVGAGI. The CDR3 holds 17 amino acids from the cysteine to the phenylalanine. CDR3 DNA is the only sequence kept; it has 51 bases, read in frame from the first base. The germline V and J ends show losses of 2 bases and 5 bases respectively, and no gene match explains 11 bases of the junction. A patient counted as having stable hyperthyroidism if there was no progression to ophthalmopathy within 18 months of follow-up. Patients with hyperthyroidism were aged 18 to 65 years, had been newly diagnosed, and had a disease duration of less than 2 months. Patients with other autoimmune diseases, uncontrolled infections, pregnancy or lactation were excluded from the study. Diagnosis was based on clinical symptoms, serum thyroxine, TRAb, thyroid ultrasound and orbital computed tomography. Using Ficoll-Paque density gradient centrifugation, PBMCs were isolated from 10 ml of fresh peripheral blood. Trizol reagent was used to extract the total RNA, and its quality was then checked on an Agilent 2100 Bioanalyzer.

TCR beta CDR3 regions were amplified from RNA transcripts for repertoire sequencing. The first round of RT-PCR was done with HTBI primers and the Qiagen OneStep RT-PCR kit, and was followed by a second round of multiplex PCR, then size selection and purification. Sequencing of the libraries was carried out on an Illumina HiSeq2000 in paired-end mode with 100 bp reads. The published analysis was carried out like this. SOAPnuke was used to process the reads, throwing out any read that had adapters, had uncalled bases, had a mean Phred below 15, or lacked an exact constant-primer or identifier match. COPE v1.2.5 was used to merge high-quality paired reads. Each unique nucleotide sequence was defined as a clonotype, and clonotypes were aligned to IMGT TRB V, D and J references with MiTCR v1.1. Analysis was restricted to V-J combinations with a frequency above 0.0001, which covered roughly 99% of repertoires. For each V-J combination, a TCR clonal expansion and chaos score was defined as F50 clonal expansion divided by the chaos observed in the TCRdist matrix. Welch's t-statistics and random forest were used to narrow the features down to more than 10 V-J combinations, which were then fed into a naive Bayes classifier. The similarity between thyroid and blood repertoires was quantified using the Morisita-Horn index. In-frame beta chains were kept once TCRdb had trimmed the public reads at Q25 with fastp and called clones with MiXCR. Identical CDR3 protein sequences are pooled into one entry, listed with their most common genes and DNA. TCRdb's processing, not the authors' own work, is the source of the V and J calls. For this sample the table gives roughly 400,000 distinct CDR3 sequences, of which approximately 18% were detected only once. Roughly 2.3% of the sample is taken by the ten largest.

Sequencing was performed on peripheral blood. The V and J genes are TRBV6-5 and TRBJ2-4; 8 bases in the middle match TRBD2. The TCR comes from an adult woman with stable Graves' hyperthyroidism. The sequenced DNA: TGTGCCAGCAGTTACGGGTCGGGACTAGGAGGGCAAAACATTCAGTACTTC. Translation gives CASSYGSGLGGQNIQYF.